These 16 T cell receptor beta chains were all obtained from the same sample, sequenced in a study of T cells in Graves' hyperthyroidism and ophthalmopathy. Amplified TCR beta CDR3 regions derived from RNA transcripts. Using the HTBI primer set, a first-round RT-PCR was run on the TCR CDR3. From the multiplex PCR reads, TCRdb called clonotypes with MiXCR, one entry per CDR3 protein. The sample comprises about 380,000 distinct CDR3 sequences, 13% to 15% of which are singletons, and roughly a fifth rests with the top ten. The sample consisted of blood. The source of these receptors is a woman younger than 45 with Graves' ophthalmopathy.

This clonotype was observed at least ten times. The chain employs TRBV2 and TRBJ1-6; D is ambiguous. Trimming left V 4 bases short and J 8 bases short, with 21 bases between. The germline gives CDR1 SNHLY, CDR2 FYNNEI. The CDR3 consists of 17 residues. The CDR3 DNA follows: TGTGCCAGCAGTGGATTAGCGGGCCCTCGAGCGGATTCACCCCTCCACTTT. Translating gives CASSGLAGPRADSPLHF.

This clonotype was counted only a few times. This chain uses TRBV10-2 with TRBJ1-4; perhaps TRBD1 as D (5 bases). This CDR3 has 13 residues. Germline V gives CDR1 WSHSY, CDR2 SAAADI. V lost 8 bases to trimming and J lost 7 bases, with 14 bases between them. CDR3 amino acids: CASSGGGGEKLFF. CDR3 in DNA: TGCGCCAGCTCGGGCGGGGGAGGTGAAAAACTGTTTTTT.

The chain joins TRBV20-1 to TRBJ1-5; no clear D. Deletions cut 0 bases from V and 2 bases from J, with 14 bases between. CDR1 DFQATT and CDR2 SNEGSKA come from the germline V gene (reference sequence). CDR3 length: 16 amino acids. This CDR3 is CSARDPAEGRNQPQHF. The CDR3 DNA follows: TGCAGTGCTAGAGATCCGGCAGAGGGCCGCAATCAGCCCCAGCATTTT.

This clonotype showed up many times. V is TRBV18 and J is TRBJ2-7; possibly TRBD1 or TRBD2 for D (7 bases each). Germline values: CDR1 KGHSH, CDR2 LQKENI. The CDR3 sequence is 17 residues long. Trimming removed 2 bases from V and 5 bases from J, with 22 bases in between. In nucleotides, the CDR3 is TGTGCCAGCTCACCAGGTTCTCGACGGGGGAGGGGGCACGAGCAGTACTTC. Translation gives CASSPGSRRGRGHEQYF.

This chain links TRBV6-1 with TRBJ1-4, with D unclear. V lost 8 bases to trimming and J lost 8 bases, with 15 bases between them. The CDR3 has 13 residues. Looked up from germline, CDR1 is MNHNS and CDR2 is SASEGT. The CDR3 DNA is TGTGCCAGCGGTGCATGGGGTAGGGAAAAACTGTTTTTT. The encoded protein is CASGAWGREKLFF.

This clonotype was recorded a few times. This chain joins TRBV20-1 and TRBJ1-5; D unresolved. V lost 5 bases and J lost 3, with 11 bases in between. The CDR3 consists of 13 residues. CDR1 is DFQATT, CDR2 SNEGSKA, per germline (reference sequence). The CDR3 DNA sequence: TGCAGTGCTGAGGCAGGAGACAATCAGCCCCAGCATTTT. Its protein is CSAEAGDNQPQHF.

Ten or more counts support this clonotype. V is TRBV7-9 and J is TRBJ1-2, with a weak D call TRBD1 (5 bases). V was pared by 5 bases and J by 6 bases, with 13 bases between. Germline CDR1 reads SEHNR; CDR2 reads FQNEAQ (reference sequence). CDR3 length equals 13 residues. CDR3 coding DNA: TGTGCCAGCAGCCATCCGAGAGGGGATGGCTACACCTTC. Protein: CASSHPRGDGYTF.

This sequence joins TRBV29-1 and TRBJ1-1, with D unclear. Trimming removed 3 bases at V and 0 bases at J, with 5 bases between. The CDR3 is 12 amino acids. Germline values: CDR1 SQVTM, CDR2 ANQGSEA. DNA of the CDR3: TGCAGCGTTGATAAGCTGAACACTGAAGCTTTCTTT. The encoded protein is CSVDKLNTEAFF.

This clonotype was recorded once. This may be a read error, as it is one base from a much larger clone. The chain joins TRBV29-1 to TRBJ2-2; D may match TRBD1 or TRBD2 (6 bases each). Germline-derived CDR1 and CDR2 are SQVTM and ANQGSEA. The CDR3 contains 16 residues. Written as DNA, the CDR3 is TGCAGCGTTATTACAGGGCTGGGGTTGAACACCGGGGGGCTGTTTTTT. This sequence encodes CSVITGLGLNTGGLFF.

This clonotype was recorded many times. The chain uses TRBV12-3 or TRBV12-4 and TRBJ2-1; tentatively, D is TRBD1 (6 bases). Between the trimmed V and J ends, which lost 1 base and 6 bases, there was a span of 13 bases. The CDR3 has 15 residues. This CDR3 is CASSLGTGTGNEQFF. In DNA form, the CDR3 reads TGTGCCAGCAGTTTAGGAACAGGGACGGGCAATGAGCAGTTCTTC.

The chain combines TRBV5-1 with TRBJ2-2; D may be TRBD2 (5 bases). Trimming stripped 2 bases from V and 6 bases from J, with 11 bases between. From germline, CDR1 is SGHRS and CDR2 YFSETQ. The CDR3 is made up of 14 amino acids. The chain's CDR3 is CASSFRELAGELFF. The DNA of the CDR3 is TGCGCCAGCAGCTTTAGAGAACTAGCCGGGGAGCTGTTTTTT.

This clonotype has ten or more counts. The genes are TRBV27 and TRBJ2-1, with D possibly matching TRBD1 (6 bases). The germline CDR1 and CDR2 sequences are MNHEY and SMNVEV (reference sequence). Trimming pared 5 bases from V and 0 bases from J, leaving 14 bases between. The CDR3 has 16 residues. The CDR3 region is CASSTRDTRSYNEQFF. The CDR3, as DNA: TGTGCCAGCAGTACCCGGGACACCCGCTCCTACAATGAGCAGTTCTTC.

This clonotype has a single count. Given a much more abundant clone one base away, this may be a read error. CDR3 amino acids: CASSLGGLAGANEQFF. CDR3 nucleotides: TGTGCCAGCAGCTTAGGTGGCCTAGCGGGGGCCAATGAGCAGTTCTTC. This rearrangement joins TRBV11-2 to TRBJ2-1; 10 bases are a match to TRBD2. The CDR3 runs 16 residues. The J segment lost 6 bases and the V segment lost 1 base, leaving 6 bases of the junction unmatched. CDR1 is SGHAT and CDR2 is FQNNGV in the germline V gene.

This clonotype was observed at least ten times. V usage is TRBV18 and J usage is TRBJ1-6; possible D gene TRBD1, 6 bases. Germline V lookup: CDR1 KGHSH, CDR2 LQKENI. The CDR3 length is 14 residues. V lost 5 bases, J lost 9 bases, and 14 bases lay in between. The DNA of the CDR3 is TGTGCCAGCTCAACGGGACATGGAGTTTCACCCCTCCACTTT. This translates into CASSTGHGVSPLHF. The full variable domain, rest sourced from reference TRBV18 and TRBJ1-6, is NAGVMQNPRHLVRRRGQEARLRCSPMKGHSHVYWYRQLPEEGLKFMVYLQKENIIDESGMPKERFSAEFPKEGPSILRIQQVVRGDSAAYFCASSTGHGVSPLHFGNGTRLTVT.

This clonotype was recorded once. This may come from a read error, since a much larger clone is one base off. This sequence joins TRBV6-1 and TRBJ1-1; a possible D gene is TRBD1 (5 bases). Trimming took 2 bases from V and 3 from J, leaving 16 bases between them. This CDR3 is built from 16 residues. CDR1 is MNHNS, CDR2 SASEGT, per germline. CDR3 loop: CASSEWGGEWDTEAFF. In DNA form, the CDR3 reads TGTGCCAGCAGTGAATGGGGAGGGGAATGGGACACTGAAGCTTTCTTT.

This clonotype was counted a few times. CDR3 sequence: CAFSVGTPAAQYF. The CDR3 bases are TGCGCCTTCTCAGTAGGAACTCCTGCGGCGCAGTATTTT. The chain couples TRBV4-1 to TRBJ2-3; D call uncertain. This CDR3 is 13 amino acids long. With 11 bases removed from V and 10 bases from J, the gap between germline ends came to 22 bases. Germline values: CDR1 MGHRA, CDR2 YSYEKL.